This T cell receptor beta chain stems from a study of blood T cell repertoires in COVID-19. Study at large: Researchers got acute and convalescent COVID-19 samples from the United States, Italy and Spain. PBMCs, B-cell-depleted T cells, or T cells were the source of the cDNA or gDNA that made up the material.

The participants were between about 18 and 90 years old and came from under 25 US areas. The CDR3 totals 14 residues. CDR1 LNHDA and CDR2 SQIVND come from the germline V gene (reference sequence). The V and J ends lost 7 bases and 0 bases respectively, with 7 bases between them. Per the study methods: The assay estimated nucleated cells by amplifying reference gene primers. Clones were sequenced by immunoSEQ multiplex PCR, and TCRdb holds only the in-frame ones, with some missing. V and J calls and clone size are given by that table; D and trimming were obtained from the DNA. The table includes more than 250,000 clones, 88% detected once.

This sequence joins TRBV19 and TRBJ2-6; D remains unclear. The specimen sequenced was PBMCs or T cells enriched from blood (not recorded which). This clonotype was obtained from a woman aged 40 to 50 with acute COVID-19. CDR3 sequence (DNA): TGTGCCAGTAATGCGTTCTCTGGGGCCAACGTCCTGACTTTC. Encoded protein: CASNAFSGANVLTF.